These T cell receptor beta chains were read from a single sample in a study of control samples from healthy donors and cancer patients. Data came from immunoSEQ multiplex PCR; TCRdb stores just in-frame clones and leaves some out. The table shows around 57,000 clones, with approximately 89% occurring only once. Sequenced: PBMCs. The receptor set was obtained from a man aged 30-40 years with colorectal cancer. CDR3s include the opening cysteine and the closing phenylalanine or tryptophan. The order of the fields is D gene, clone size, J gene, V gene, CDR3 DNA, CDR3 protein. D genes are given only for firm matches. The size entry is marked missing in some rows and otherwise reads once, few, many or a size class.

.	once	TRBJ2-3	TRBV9	TGTGCCAGCAGCGTAGGGCAGGGAACCACAGATACGCAGTATTTT	CASSVGQGTTDTQYF
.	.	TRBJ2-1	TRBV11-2	TGTGCCAGCAGCTTAAGTTGGGGGGACAATGAGCAGTTCTTC	CASSLSWGDNEQFF
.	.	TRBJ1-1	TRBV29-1	TGCAGCGCCGACGGGGGCCTGACTGAAGCTTTCTTT	CSADGGLTEAFF
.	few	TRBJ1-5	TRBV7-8	TGTGCCAGCAGCCCAACGTGGGGTGGAGGGAATCAGCCCCAGCATTTT	CASSPTWGGGNQPQHF
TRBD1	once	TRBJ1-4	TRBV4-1	TGCGCCAGCAGTCAACCAGGACAGGGGAGAGGAAAAGGACTGTTTTTT	CASSQPGQGRGKGLFF
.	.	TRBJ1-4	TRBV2	TGTGCCAGCAAGTCGTTACGGACTAATGAAAAACTGTTTTTT	CASKSLRTNEKLFF
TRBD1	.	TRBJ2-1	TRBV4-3	TGCGCCAGCAGCCAAGAGGGCAGGGGGCGGAATGAGCAGTTCTTC	CASSQEGRGRNEQFF
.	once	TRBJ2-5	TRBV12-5	TGTGCTAGTGGTTTGTTCGGTGGTCAAGAGACCCAGTACTTC	CASGLFGGQETQYF
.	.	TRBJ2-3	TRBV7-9	TGTGCCAGCAGACCCAGACCAACCGGCCGCACAGATACGCAGTATTTT	CASRPRPTGRTDTQYF
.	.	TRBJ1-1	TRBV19	TGTGCCAGCCATGAGTCGGGGGCGAACACTGAAGCTTTCTTT	CASHESGANTEAFF
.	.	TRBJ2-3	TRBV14	TGTGCCAGCAGCCCCCCAGTGGGCACAGATACGCAGTATTTT	CASSPPVGTDTQYF
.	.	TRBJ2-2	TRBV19	TGTGCCAGTACCTTCCGAACCGGGGAGCTGTTTTTT	CASTFRTGELFF
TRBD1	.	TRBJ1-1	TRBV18	TGTGCCAGCTCACAACGACAGGGAAACACTGAAGCTTTCTTT	CASSQRQGNTEAFF
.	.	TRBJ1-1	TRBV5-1	TGCGCCAGCAGCTTCACAGGGAACTGGGGCACTGAAGCTTTCTTT	CASSFTGNWGTEAFF
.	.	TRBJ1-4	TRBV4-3	TGCGCCAGCAGCCCTACCGTGGGTACTGGGCCGGGGGATAGTGGAAAACTGTTTTTT	CASSPTVGTGPGDSGKLFF